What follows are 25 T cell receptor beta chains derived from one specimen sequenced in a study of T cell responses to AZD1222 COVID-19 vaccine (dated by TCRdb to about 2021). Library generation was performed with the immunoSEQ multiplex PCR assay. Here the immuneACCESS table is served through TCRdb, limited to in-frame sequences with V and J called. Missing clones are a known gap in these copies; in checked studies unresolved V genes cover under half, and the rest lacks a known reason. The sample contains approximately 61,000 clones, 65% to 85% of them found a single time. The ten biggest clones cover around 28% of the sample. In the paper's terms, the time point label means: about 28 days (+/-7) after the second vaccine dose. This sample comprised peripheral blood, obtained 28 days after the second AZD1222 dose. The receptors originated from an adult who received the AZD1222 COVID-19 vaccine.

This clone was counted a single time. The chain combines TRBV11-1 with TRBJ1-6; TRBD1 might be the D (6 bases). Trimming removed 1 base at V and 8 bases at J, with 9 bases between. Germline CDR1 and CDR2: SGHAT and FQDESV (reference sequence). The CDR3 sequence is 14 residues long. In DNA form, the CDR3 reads TGTGCCAGCAGCTTAGTGGGACAACATTCACCCCTCCACTTT. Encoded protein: CASSLVGQHSPLHF.

The DNA of the CDR3 is TGTGCCAGCAGCTTAGCGAACAGGGGGGGCCGCTACACCTTC. It encodes CASSLANRGGRYTF. The chain is built from TRBV7-2 and TRBJ1-2, with 8 bases fitting TRBD1. Germline V gene sequence: CDR1 SGHTA, CDR2 FQGNSA. The V and J ends lost 0 bases and 9 bases, in that order; junction bases with no gene match: 6. The CDR3 has 14 residues.

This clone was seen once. In DNA form, the CDR3 reads TGTGCCAGCAGCCCCCTGGGCGGGGCCTCCTACGAGCAGTACTTC. Protein: CASSPLGGASYEQYF. The V call is TRBV7-2, the J call TRBJ2-7; the D gene is possibly TRBD2 (6 bases). V lost 5 bases and J lost 0, with 14 bases in between. Germline lookup yields CDR1 SGHTA and CDR2 FQGNSA. This CDR3 is built from 15 residues. Drawing the rest from reference TRBV7-2 and TRBJ2-7, the complete variable domain is GAGVSQSPSNKVTEKGKDVELRCDPISGHTALYWYRQSLGQGLEFLIYFQGNSAPDKSGLPSDRFSAERTGGSVSTLTIQRTQQEDSAVYLCASSPLGGASYEQYFGPGTRLTVT.

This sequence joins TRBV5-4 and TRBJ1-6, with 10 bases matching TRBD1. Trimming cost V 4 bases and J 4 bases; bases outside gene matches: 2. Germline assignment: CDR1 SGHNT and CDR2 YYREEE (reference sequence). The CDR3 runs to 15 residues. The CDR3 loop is CASSPGQGYNSPLHF. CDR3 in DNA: TGTGCCAGCAGCCCGGGACAGGGGTATAATTCACCCCTCCACTTT.

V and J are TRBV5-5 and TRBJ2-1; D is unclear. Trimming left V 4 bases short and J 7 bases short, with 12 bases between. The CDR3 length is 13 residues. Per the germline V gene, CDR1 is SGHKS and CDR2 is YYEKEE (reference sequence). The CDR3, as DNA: TGTGCCAGCAGCCCTGGCCAAAATAATGAGCAGTTCTTC. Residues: CASSPGQNNEQFF.

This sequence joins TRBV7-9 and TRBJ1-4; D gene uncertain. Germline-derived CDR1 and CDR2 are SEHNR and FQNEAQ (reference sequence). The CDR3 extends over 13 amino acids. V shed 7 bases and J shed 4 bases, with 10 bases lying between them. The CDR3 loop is CASTGQRNEKLFF. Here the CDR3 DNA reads TGTGCCAGCACCGGTCAGCGTAATGAAAAACTGTTTTTT.

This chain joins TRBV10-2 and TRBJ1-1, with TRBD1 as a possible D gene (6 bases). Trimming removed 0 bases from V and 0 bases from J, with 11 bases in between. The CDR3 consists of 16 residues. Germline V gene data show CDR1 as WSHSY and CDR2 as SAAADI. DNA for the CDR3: TGCGCCAGCAGTGAGTCTGGGGGGGCGATGAACACTGAAGCTTTCTTT. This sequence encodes CASSESGGAMNTEAFF.

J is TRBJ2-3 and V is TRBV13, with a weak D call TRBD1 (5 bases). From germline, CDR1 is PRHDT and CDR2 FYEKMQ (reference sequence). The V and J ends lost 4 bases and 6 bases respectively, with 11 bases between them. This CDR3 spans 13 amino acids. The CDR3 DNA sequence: TGTGCCAGCAGCTACGACAGAGTCGATACGCAGTATTTT. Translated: CASSYDRVDTQYF.

CDR3 in amino acids: CASGLVRVTGIDNSYEQYF. CDR3 DNA sequence: TGTGCTAGTGGTTTGGTAAGGGTGACAGGGATCGATAACTCCTACGAGCAGTACTTC. This chain joins TRBV12-5 and TRBJ2-7; 7 positions agree with TRBD1. This CDR3 has 19 amino acids. Germline V gives CDR1 LGHNT, CDR2 FRNRAP. V dropped 0 bases and J dropped 0; count of bases not matched to a gene: 14. The full variable domain, its missing parts supplied by reference TRBV12-5 and TRBJ2-7, is DARVTQTPRHKVTEMGQEVTMRCQPILGHNTVFWYRQTMMQGLELLAYFRNRAPLDDSGMPKDRFSAEMPDATLATLKIQPSEPRDSAVYFCASGLVRVTGIDNSYEQYFGPGTRLTVT.

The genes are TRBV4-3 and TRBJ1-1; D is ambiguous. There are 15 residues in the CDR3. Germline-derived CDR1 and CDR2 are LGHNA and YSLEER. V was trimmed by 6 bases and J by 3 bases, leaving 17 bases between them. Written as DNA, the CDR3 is TGCGCCAGCAGTCGACAAGTGGTTGGGGACACTGAAGCTTTCTTT. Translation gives CASSRQVVGDTEAFF.

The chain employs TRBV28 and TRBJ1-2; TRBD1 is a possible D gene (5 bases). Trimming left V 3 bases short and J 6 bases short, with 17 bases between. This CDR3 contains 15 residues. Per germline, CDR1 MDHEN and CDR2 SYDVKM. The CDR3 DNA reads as TGTGCCAGCAGTTTCGGGGGACCACCTCGGGATGGCTACACCTTC. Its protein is CASSFGGPPRDGYTF.

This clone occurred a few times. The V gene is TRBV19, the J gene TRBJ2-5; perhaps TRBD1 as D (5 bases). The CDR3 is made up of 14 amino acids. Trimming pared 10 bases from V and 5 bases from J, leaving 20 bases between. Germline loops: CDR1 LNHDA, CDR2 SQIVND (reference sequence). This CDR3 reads CATSRTSYAETQYF. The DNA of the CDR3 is TGTGCCACCTCACGGACATCCTACGCCGAGACCCAGTACTTC. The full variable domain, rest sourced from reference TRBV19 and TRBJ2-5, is DGGITQSPKYLFRKEGQNVTLSCEQNLNHDAMYWYRQDPGQGLRLIYYSQIVNDFQKGDIAEGYSVSREKKESFPLTVTSAQKNPTAFYLCATSRTSYAETQYFGPGTRLLVL.

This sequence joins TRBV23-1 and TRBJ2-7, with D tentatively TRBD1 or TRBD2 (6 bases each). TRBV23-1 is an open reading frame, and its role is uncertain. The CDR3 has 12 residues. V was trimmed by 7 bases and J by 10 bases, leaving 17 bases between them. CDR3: CASTPGGTYQYF. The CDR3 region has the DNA TGCGCCAGCACTCCCGGGGGCACGTACCAGTACTTC.

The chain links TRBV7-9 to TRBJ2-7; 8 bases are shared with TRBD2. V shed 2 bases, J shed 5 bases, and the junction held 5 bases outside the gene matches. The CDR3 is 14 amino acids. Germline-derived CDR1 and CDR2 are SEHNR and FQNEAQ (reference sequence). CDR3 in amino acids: CASSLLAGTHEQYF. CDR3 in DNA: TGTGCCAGCAGCTTATTAGCGGGAACGCACGAGCAGTACTTC.

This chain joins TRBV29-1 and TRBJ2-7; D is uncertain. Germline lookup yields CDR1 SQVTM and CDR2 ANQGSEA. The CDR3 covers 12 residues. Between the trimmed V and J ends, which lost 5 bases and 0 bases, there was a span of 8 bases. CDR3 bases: TGCAGCGTTCGAAGTGACTCCTACGAGCAGTACTTC. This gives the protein CSVRSDSYEQYF.

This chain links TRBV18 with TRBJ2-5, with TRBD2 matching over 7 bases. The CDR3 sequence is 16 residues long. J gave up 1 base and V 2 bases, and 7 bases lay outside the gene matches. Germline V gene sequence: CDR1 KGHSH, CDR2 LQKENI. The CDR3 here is CASSPLSGGLQETQYF. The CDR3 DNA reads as TGTGCCAGCTCACCATTGTCGGGAGGTCTCCAAGAGACCCAGTACTTC.

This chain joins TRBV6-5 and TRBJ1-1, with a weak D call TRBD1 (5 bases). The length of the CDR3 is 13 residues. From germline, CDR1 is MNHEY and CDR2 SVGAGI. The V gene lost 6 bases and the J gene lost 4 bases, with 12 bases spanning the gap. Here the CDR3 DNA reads TGTGCCAGCAGAACCGGGACGGGCACTGAAGCTTTCTTT. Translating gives CASRTGTGTEAFF.

CDR3 amino acids: CASSYIGKRGPLHF. The CDR3 DNA follows: TGTGCCAGCAGTTACATCGGCAAAAGGGGACCCCTCCACTTT. The chain links TRBV6-2 or TRBV6-3 to TRBJ1-6, with a possible D match to TRBD1 (5 bases). Germline V lookup: CDR1 MNHEY, CDR2 SVGEGT. Trimming cost V 2 bases and J 12 bases, with 14 bases left between them. The CDR3 is 14 amino acids.

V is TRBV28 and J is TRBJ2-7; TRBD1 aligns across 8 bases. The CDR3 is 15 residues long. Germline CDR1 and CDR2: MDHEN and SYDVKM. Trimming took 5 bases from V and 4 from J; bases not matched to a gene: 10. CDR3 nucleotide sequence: TGTGCCAGCAGTCTCTTATCCGGGACAGGATACGAGCAGTACTTC. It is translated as CASSLLSGTGYEQYF.

CDR3 loop: CASLPGARGDTQYF. The DNA for the CDR3 is TGTGCCAGCCTCCCAGGGGCTAGGGGAGATACGCAGTATTTT. V and J are TRBV6-5 and TRBJ2-3; the D gene is possibly TRBD1 (6 bases). The CDR3 covers 14 residues. V was clipped by 8 bases and J by 5 bases, with 17 bases between them. The V gene's germline CDR1 is MNHEY and CDR2 SVGAGI.

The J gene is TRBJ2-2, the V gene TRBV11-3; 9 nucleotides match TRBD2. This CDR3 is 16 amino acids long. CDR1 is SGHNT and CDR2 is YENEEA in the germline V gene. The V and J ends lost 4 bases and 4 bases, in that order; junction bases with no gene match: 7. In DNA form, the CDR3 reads TGTGCCAGCAGCTCCGGGGGGACTAGCATCACCGGGGAGCTGTTTTTT. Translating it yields CASSSGGTSITGELFF.

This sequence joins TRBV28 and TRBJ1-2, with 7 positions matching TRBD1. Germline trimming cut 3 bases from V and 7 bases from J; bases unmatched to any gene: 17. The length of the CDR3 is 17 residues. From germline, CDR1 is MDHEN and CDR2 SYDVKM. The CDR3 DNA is TGTGCCAGCAGTTTTCTCCCAGAGGGGGCCCCGCCTCGTGGCTACACCTTC. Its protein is CASSFLPEGAPPRGYTF.

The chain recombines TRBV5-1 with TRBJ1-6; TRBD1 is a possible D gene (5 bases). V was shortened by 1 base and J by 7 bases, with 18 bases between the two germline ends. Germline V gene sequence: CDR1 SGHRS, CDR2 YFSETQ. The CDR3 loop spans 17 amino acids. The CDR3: CASSLIPTERGNSPLHF. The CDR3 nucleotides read TGCGCCAGCAGCTTGATCCCGACAGAAAGAGGGAATTCACCCCTCCACTTT.

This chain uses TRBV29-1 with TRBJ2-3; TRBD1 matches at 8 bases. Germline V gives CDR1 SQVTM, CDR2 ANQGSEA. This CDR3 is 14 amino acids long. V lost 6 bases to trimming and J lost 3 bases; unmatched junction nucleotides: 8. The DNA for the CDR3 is TGCAGCGTCATGGCCAGGGGGCAAACAGATACGCAGTATTTT. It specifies CSVMARGQTDTQYF.

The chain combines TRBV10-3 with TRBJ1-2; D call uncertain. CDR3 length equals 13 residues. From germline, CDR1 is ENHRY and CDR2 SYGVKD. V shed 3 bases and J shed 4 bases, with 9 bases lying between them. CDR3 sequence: CAISEGHGYGYTF. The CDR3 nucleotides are TGTGCCATCAGTGAAGGCCACGGCTATGGCTACACCTTC.